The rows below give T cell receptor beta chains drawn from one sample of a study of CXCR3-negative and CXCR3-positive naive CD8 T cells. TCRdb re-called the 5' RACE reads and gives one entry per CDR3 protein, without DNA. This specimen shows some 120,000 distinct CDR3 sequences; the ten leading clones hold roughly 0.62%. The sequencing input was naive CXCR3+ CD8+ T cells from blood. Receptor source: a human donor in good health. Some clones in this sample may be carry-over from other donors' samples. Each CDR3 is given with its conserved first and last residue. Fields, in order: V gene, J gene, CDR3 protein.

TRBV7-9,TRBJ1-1,CASSPGSTNTEAFF
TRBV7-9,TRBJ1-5,CASSPSTGGNQPQHF
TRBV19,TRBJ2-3,CASSPGQGLIGTQYF
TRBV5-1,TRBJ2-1,CASSHRSGVPDGQFF
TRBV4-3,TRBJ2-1,CASSQDHLLTNNEQFF
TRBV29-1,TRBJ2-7,CSVGLRDRAYYEQYF
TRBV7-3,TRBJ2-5,CASSLTGASGRETQYF
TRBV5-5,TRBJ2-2,CASSLDGGGGGELFF
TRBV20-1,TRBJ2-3,CSARLGDTQYF
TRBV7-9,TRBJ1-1,CASSSEGRTGGRTEAFF
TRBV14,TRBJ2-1,CASSRGGAYNEQFF
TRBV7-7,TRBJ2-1,CASSLALGDHEQFF
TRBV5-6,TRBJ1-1,CASSLLAGVVTEAFF
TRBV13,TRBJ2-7,CASSGDSSYEQYF
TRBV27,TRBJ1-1,CASSSQQGFLDTEAFF
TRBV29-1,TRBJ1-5,CSVEFGAEGSNQPQHF
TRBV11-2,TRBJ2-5,CASSPPGHFQETQYF
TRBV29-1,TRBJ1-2,CSVEEGGNYGYTF
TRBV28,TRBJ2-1,CASSTLSGEQFF
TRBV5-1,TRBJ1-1,CASSSTLNTEAFF
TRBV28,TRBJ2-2,CASSYVSPYGGELFF
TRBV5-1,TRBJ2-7,CASSLEQAYEQYF
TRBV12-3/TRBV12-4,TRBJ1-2,CASSLSTGGYGYTF
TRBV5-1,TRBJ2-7,CASSLARTSGTYEQYF
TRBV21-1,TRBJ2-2,CASSKGGGPSGGRTGELFF
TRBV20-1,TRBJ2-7,CSARDSGQTFYEQYF
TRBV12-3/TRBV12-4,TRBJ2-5,CASSLTVAGETQYF
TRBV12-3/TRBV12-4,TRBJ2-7,CASSLLGGSSSYEQYF
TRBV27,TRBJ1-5,CASSLSGLGLTQPQHF
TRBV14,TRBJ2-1,CASSRHTSGHPPYNEQFF
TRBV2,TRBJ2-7,CAGAHASSYEQYF
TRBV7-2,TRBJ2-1,CASKIPSDIYNEQFF
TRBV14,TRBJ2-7,CASSQGDRSYEQYF